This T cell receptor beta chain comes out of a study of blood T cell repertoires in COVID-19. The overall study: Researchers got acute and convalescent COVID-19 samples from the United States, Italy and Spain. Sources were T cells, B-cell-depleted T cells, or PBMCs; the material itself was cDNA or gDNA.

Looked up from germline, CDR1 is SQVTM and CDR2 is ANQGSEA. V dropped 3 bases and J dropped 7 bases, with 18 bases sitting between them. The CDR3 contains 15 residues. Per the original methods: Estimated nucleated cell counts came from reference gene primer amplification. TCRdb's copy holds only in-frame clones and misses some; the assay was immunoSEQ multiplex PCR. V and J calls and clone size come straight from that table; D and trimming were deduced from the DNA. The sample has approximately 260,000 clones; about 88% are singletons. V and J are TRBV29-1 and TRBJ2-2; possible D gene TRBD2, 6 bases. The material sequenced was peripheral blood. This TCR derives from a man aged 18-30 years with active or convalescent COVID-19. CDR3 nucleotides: TGCAGCGTTGAGCTGGCCCACCGGGGGAGCGGGGAGCTGTTTTTT. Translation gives CSVELAHRGSGELFF.